Each of the 32 T cell receptor beta chains below was sequenced from the same sample in a study of memory CD4+ T cells and cytomegalovirus serostatus. Produced via immunoSEQ multiplex PCR; TCRdb's table is partial and in-frame only. Of tens of thousands of clones in the sample, 70% to 75% were seen once. Single viable CD3+CD4+CD8-CD45RO+ cells were sorted as the memory CD4+ T cells. Sequencing used memory CD4+ T cells from blood. Receptor source: an adult in good health and CMV-seropositive.

This clone was found a few times. The chain uses TRBV28 and TRBJ1-2; a weak D match, TRBD1 (6 bases). The CDR3 extends over 12 amino acids. Trimming shortened V by 4 bases and J by 4 bases, and 7 bases separated the two germline ends. CDR1 is MDHEN, CDR2 SYDVKM, per germline. CDR3 protein: CASSSGVYGYTF. CDR3 DNA sequence: TGTGCCAGCAGTTCAGGGGTCTATGGCTACACCTTC.

The genes are TRBV19 and TRBJ1-5, with D perhaps TRBD1 (5 bases). V shed 2 bases and J shed 7 bases, with 18 bases lying between them. Germline lookup yields CDR1 LNHDA and CDR2 SQIVND (reference sequence). This CDR3 has 16 residues. This CDR3 is CASSIRVGGEGQPQHF. CDR3 in DNA: TGTGCCAGTAGTATAAGGGTAGGAGGGGAAGGACAGCCCCAGCATTTT.

V usage is TRBV13 and J usage is TRBJ2-3; 12 bases match TRBD2. Unmatched junction bases numbered 3, after V lost 4 bases and J lost 4 bases. Germline V gene lookup returns CDR1 PRHDT and CDR2 FYEKMQ (reference sequence). The CDR3 runs 15 residues. CDR3 region: CASSWTSGISDTQYF. CDR3 sequence (DNA): TGTGCCAGCAGCTGGACTAGCGGGATTTCAGATACGCAGTATTTT.

This clone showed up just once. The rearrangement uses TRBV4-1 and TRBJ1-2; possibly TRBD1 for D (5 bases). Trimming took off 3 bases at V and 2 bases at J, with 22 bases between the two ends. Germline V gene data show CDR1 as MGHRA and CDR2 as YSYEKL. CDR3 size: 18 residues. The CDR3 sequence: CASSHPPAGTTRNYGYTF. The CDR3 DNA reads TGCGCCAGCAGCCACCCCCCCGCCGGGACCACAAGGAACTATGGCTACACCTTC.

The CDR3 coding sequence is TGTGCCAGCAGTATAACAGGTTACTCCTACGAGCAGTACTTC. The encoded protein is CASSITGYSYEQYF. The rearrangement links TRBV27 to TRBJ2-7; possible D gene TRBD1, 5 bases. Germline V gives CDR1 MNHEY, CDR2 SMNVEV (reference sequence). Trimming pared 5 bases from V and 0 bases from J, leaving 11 bases between. The CDR3 runs 14 residues.

V is TRBV27 and J is TRBJ1-1, with 7 bases identical to TRBD1. CDR3 length: 14 amino acids. The trim removed 8 bases at V and 3 bases at J, leaving 9 bases unmatched. The germline gives CDR1 MNHEY, CDR2 SMNVEV (reference sequence). The CDR3 DNA reads TGTGCCAGCGGCCTACAGGGGACGTACACTGAAGCTTTCTTT. Translating it yields CASGLQGTYTEAFF.

The V and J genes are TRBV6-1 and TRBJ1-2; TRBD1 matches 11 bases. The V and J ends lost 4 bases and 8 bases, in that order; junction bases with no gene match: 6. The CDR3 loop spans 14 amino acids. Germline values: CDR1 MNHNS, CDR2 SASEGT. The CDR3: CASSVGQGAGGYTF. For the CDR3, the DNA is TGTGCCAGCAGTGTCGGACAGGGGGCAGGAGGCTACACCTTC.

The chain uses TRBV7-9 and TRBJ2-7, with D maybe TRBD1 (6 bases). Trimming pared 4 bases from V and 3 bases from J, leaving 7 bases between. The CDR3 is made up of 12 amino acids. Per germline, CDR1 SEHNR and CDR2 FQNEAQ (reference sequence). This CDR3 reads CASSSGVYEQYF. As DNA, the CDR3 is TGTGCCAGCAGCTCAGGGGTCTACGAGCAGTACTTC.

This clone was detected a few times. The chain combines TRBV27 with TRBJ2-7; 14 nucleotides match TRBD2. V shed 4 bases and J 4 bases; nucleotides not matched to a gene: 9. Looked up from germline, CDR1 is MNHEY and CDR2 is SMNVEV (reference sequence). The CDR3 has 17 amino acids. The CDR3 is CASSSLTSGRAGYEQYF. In DNA, the CDR3 is TGTGCCAGCAGTTCATTGACTAGCGGGAGGGCCGGGTACGAGCAGTACTTC.

The J gene is TRBJ2-7, the V gene TRBV5-1; 7 bases agree with TRBD2. Germline V gives CDR1 SGHRS, CDR2 YFSETQ. Trimming took 7 bases from V and 5 from J; bases not matched to a gene: 6. The CDR3 consists of 12 residues. The CDR3 is CASVGGGDEQYF. In DNA, the CDR3 is TGCGCCAGCGTTGGGGGAGGGGACGAGCAGTACTTC.

The V gene is TRBV5-1, the J gene TRBJ2-1; D remains unclear. Germline V CDR1 and CDR2: SGHRS, YFSETQ. V was shortened by 4 bases and J by 0 bases, with 14 bases between the two germline ends. The CDR3 covers 16 residues. The DNA of the CDR3 is TGCGCCAGCAGCCTCGACACTATGAGCTCCTACAATGAGCAGTTCTTC. Its translation: CASSLDTMSSYNEQFF.

The V call is TRBV19, the J call TRBJ1-5; D gene uncertain. Germline V gene data show CDR1 as LNHDA and CDR2 as SQIVND (reference sequence). The CDR3 is made up of 15 amino acids. V was cut by 6 bases and J by 3 bases, with 15 bases left in between. The DNA of the CDR3 is TGTGCCAGTAGCGGGCCTCTCCTTGTCAATCAGCCCCAGCATTTT. It is translated as CASSGPLLVNQPQHF.

The rearrangement uses TRBV28 and TRBJ1-1; D possibly corresponds to TRBD1 (6 bases). Germline V gene data show CDR1 as MDHEN and CDR2 as SYDVKM. CDR3 length: 15 amino acids. V was clipped by 2 bases and J by 0 bases, with 10 bases between them. CDR3 nucleotides: TGTGCCAGCAGTTTAAGCGGGACAATGAACACTGAAGCTTTCTTT. It yields the protein CASSLSGTMNTEAFF.

This chain joins TRBV4-2 and TRBJ2-3, with 7 nucleotides matching TRBD2. The CDR3 spans 14 residues. The J segment lost 4 bases and the V segment lost 0 bases, leaving 1 base of the junction unmatched. The germline V gene encodes CDR1 LGHNA and CDR2 YNFKEQ. This chain's CDR3 is CASSQDRGADTQYF. The CDR3 DNA reads as TGTGCCAGCAGCCAAGATCGGGGGGCAGATACGCAGTATTTT.

The rearrangement joins TRBV19 to TRBJ2-1; TRBD2 matches 10 bases. Germline V gene lookup returns CDR1 LNHDA and CDR2 SQIVND (reference sequence). This CDR3 is 13 amino acids long. The trim removed 4 bases at V and 8 bases at J, leaving 2 bases unmatched. This CDR3 reads CASSTSGSYEQFF. CDR3 DNA: TGTGCCAGTAGTACTAGCGGGAGCTATGAGCAGTTCTTC.

The chain has TRBV2 and TRBJ1-5, with a possible D match to TRBD1 (5 bases). V dropped 3 bases and J dropped 11 bases, with 14 bases sitting between them. The CDR3 length is 13 residues. Germline V gene lookup returns CDR1 SNHLY and CDR2 FYNNEI. As DNA, the CDR3 is TGTGCCAGCAGTGAGGGGCTAGTGAGCTCCCAGCATTTT. Its protein product is CASSEGLVSSQHF.

The rearrangement uses TRBV28 and TRBJ2-1, with 12 bases aligning to TRBD1. The germline V gene has CDR1 MDHEN and CDR2 SYDVKM. This CDR3 is built from 13 residues. Losses at the gene ends were 5 bases for V and 14 bases for J; bases not matched to a gene: 7. In DNA form, the CDR3 reads TGTGCCAGCAGTGTCCCGGGACAGGGGGCTGAGTTCTTC. It encodes CASSVPGQGAEFF.

This chain connects TRBV9 to TRBJ2-1; D possibly matches TRBD1 or TRBD2 (6 bases each). Trimming took off 0 bases at V and 4 bases at J, with 11 bases between the two ends. This CDR3 has 15 residues. Germline-derived CDR1 and CDR2 are SGDLS and YYNGEE. CDR3 amino acids: CASSVEGGRYNEQFF. In nucleotides, the CDR3 is TGTGCCAGCAGCGTAGAAGGGGGGCGGTACAATGAGCAGTTCTTC.

J is TRBJ1-4 and V is TRBV6-1; 7 bases match TRBD1. The germline V gene encodes CDR1 MNHNS and CDR2 SASEGT. Germline trimming cut 5 bases from V and 0 bases from J; bases unmatched to any gene: 3. The CDR3 has 15 residues. The DNA for the CDR3 is TGTGCCAGCAGTCAAGGGACAGCAACTAATGAAAAACTGTTTTTT. Protein sequence: CASSQGTATNEKLFF.

This clone was found a few times. For the CDR3, the DNA is TGTGCCAGCACCTACAGGGGGCAGGCCCCTGAAGCTTTCTTT. This sequence encodes CASTYRGQAPEAFF. This chain uses TRBV2 with TRBJ1-1, with 9 bases lining up with TRBD1. Germline CDR1 SNHLY, CDR2 FYNNEI. The CDR3 is 14 residues long. V dropped 7 bases and J dropped 6; count of bases not matched to a gene: 9.

This chain links TRBV5-4 with TRBJ2-5; 11 bases fit TRBD2. V was clipped by 6 bases and J by 3 bases; unmatched bases: 7. Germline CDR1 and CDR2: SGHNT and YYREEE (reference sequence). This CDR3 has 15 amino acids. CDR3 amino acids: CASTPGLAVKETQYF. In DNA, the CDR3 is TGTGCCAGCACCCCGGGACTAGCGGTAAAAGAGACCCAGTACTTC.

In DNA, the CDR3 is TGTGCCAGCAGCTTAGTAGGGGGAGTCACCGGGGAGCTGTTTTTT. Its protein product is CASSLVGGVTGELFF. The genes are TRBV7-2 and TRBJ2-2; tentative D call: TRBD1 (6 bases). There are 15 residues in the CDR3. Looked up from germline, CDR1 is SGHTA and CDR2 is FQGNSA. Between the trimmed V and J ends, which lost 1 base and 4 bases, there was a span of 10 bases. Together with reference TRBV7-2 and TRBJ2-2, the CDR3 gives the full variable domain: GAGVSQSPSNKVTEKGKDVELRCDPISGHTALYWYRQSLGQGLEFLIYFQGNSAPDKSGLPSDRFSAERTGGSVSTLTIQRTQQEDSAVYLCASSLVGGVTGELFFGEGSRLTVL.

The V and J genes are TRBV15 and TRBJ1-4, with a possible D match to TRBD1 (5 bases). Per the germline V gene, CDR1 is LNHNV and CDR2 is YYDKDF (reference sequence). The CDR3 has 16 residues. Between the trimmed V and J ends, which lost 2 bases and 1 base, there was a span of 11 bases. CDR3 sequence (DNA): TGTGCCACCAGCAGAATACCGACAGAAACTAATGAAAAACTGTTTTTT. Encoded protein: CATSRIPTETNEKLFF.

In this sample, this clone turned up a few times. The chain links TRBV27 to TRBJ2-7; D gene ambiguous. CDR3 length equals 12 residues. The ends were cut back, 7 bases at V and 6 bases at J, with 13 bases in the middle. Germline V gene data show CDR1 as MNHEY and CDR2 as SMNVEV (reference sequence). CDR3 in DNA: TGTGCCAGCAAGAACCAGTTTGGCGAGCAGTACTTC. This codes for CASKNQFGEQYF.

The chain carries TRBV4-3 and TRBJ1-4; 7 positions agree with TRBD1. The V gene's germline CDR1 is LGHNA and CDR2 YSLEER. V shed 6 bases and J 0 bases; nucleotides not matched to a gene: 10. The CDR3 is made up of 17 amino acids. CDR3: CASSPGQARSTNEKLFF. CDR3 nucleotides: TGCGCCAGCAGTCCCGGACAGGCCCGATCAACTAATGAAAAACTGTTTTTT.

The CDR3, as DNA: TGTGCCAGCACCGCCCCCTCCCTAATCTATGAGCAGTTCTTC. It codes for CASTAPSLIYEQFF. V is TRBV28 and J is TRBJ2-1; D is uncertain. Germline assignment: CDR1 MDHEN and CDR2 SYDVKM. V was cut by 7 bases and J by 8 bases, with 18 bases left in between. This CDR3 is built from 14 residues. The entire variable domain, with the rest obtained from reference TRBV28 and TRBJ2-1, is as follows: DVKVTQSSRYLVKRTGEKVFLECVQDMDHENMFWYRQDPGLGLRLIYFSYDVKMKEKGDIPEGYSVSREKKERFSLILESASTNQTSMYLCASTAPSLIYEQFFGPGTRLTVL.

A remark on this clone: This CDR3 is also generated by other DNA sequences in the sample. The V and J genes are TRBV18 and TRBJ2-3; D is uncertain. The CDR3 runs to 12 residues. Trimming shortened V by 6 bases and J by 2 bases, and 6 bases separated the two germline ends. Germline CDR1 KGHSH, CDR2 LQKENI. CDR3 residues: CASSPTTDTQYF. The DNA for the CDR3 is TGTGCCAGCTCTCCCACCACAGATACGCAGTATTTT.

This clone appeared a few times. The J gene is TRBJ1-1, the V gene TRBV28; the D is unclear. With 6 bases removed from V and 13 bases from J, the gap between germline ends came to 21 bases. Germline CDR1 is MDHEN and CDR2 is SYDVKM. This CDR3 is built from 13 residues. CDR3 region: CASRKQRRRVDFF. The CDR3 region has the DNA TGTGCCAGCAGAAAACAGAGGCGGCGGGTTGATTTCTTT.

This clone has a handful of counts. This sequence joins TRBV5-1 and TRBJ2-1, with 7 positions matching TRBD1. CDR1 is SGHRS and CDR2 is YFSETQ in the germline V gene. After removal of 3 bases from V and 10 bases from J, the junction contained 7 bases not matched to a gene. This CDR3 region has 13 residues. CDR3 amino acids: CASSSYRGNEQFF. For the CDR3, the DNA is TGCGCCAGCAGCTCGTACAGGGGAAACGAGCAGTTCTTC. The whole variable domain, filled in from reference TRBV5-1 and TRBJ2-1, reads KAGVTQTPRYLIKTRGQQVTLSCSPISGHRSVSWYQQTPGQGLQFLFEYFSETQRNKGNFPGRFSGRQFSNSRSEMNVSTLELGDSALYLCASSSYRGNEQFFGPGTRLTVL.

V and J are TRBV5-1 and TRBJ2-5; either TRBD1 or TRBD2 may supply D (5 bases each). The length of the CDR3 is 15 residues. V gave up 6 bases and J gave up 3 bases, with 18 bases separating them. Germline CDR1 SGHRS, CDR2 YFSETQ. The DNA for the CDR3 is TGCGCCAGCACCCGGGCCTCGGGGCCAGAAGAGACCCAGTACTTC. As protein: CASTRASGPEETQYF.

The V and J genes are TRBV28 and TRBJ1-2; D unclear. The CDR3 runs to 12 residues. CDR1 and CDR2 from the germline V gene are MDHEN and SYDVKM. V was pared by 5 bases and J by 5 bases, with 9 bases between. For the CDR3, the DNA is TGTGCCAGCAGTGTCACAGATTATGGCTACACCTTC. As protein: CASSVTDYGYTF.

This chain links TRBV5-4 with TRBJ2-7, with D perhaps being TRBD1 or TRBD2 (5 bases each). The CDR3 has 13 amino acids. V lost 4 bases to trimming and J lost 3 bases, with 11 bases between them. Per germline, CDR1 SGHNT and CDR2 YYREEE (reference sequence). CDR3 sequence reads: CASSPGRNYEQYF. The CDR3 nucleotides read TGTGCCAGCAGCCCGGGACGGAACTACGAGCAGTACTTC.